This T cell receptor (beta chain) was profiled in a study of spatial heterogeneity in lung cancer. Time point denoted: sample taken at primary tumor resection. The donors, about 78 patients with untreated early-stage non-small cell lung cancer, provided the samples. In each case, whole RNA from tumor, nontumor lung or frozen PBMC was sequenced unsorted. The CDR3 sequence is 13 residues long. Trimming shortened V by 4 bases and J by 8 bases, and 14 bases separated the two germline ends. Per germline, CDR1 SNHLY and CDR2 FYNNEI. This clonotype was seen at least ten times. TCRdb reprocessed the 5' RACE reads with MiXCR, giving one entry per CDR3 protein. The table shows 40,000 or so distinct CDR3 sequences, with 3.1% occurring only once.

The chain combines TRBV2 with TRBJ1-2; D might be TRBD1 (5 bases). Sequenced material: normal lung tissue next to the tumor, taken at surgery. The origin of this receptor is a male donor with early-stage non-small cell lung cancer. The CDR3 DNA sequence: TGTGCCAGCAGTGCCACAGGTCCCTTAGGCTACACCTTC. Its protein product is CASSATGPLGYTF.